These T cell receptor beta chains were read from a single sample in a study of blood T cells in healthy people across ages. TCRdb ran MiXCR on the 5' RACE reads and lists one entry per CDR3 protein. The sample includes 1.5 million to 2 million distinct CDR3 sequences, 28% of them seen just once. Sequences were obtained from blood. The receptors derive from a woman aged 25 to 39 in good health. Each CDR3 is given with its conserved first and last residue. A D gene is named only where the DNA matches it firmly. Some rows mark clone size as missing; the rest say once, few, many or name a class of expanded clone.

j_call	v_call	d_call	clone_size	cdr3_nt	cdr3_aa
TRBJ1-4	TRBV25-1	NA	once	TGTGCCAGCAGTACCCAGGGGTCATCTAATGAAAAACTGTTTTTT	CASSTQGSSNEKLFF
TRBJ2-7	TRBV29-1	TRBD1	many	TGCAGCGTGTCTCTCAGGGACAGGGTCTCCTACGAGCAGTACTTC	CSVSLRDRVSYEQYF
TRBJ2-7	TRBV24-1	NA	NA	TGTGCCACCAGTGATTTTGGCGCCTCGGGCTCCTACGAGCAGTACTTC	CATSDFGASGSYEQYF
TRBJ1-2	TRBV28	NA	NA	TGTGCCAGCAGTTTAGGGGAGGGGGGCTATGGCTACACCTTC	CASSLGEGGYGYTF
TRBJ2-1	TRBV20-1	NA	few	TGCAGTGCTAGAGATGACACAGATGAGCAGTTCTTC	CSARDDTDEQFF
TRBJ2-1	TRBV24-1	TRBD2	few	TGTGCCACCAGTGATTCTAGCGGGAGGGCCCTGGGTGAGCAGTTCTTC	CATSDSSGRALGEQFF
TRBJ2-1	TRBV7-9	TRBD2	NA	TGTGCCAGCAGACATTCCCTAGCGGGAAACAATGAGCAGTTCTTC	CASRHSLAGNNEQFF
TRBJ1-5	TRBV20-1	TRBD1	few	TGCAGTGCAAAAGGGACAGGGTCAGGGAGCAATCAGCCCCAGCATTTT	CSAKGTGSGSNQPQHF
TRBJ2-1	TRBV6-4	NA	NA	TGTGCCAGCAGTGATCAGGGTGCGAGGGAGCAGTTCTTC	CASSDQGAREQFF
TRBJ2-3	TRBV28	NA	few	TGTGCCAGCAGTTTAGGAGGAAGCCTAGATACGCAGTATTTT	CASSLGGSLDTQYF
TRBJ2-5	TRBV5-1	NA	NA	TGCGCCAGCAGCTTGGCCAATCTCGATGGGACCCAGTACTTC	CASSLANLDGTQYF
TRBJ2-2	TRBV12-3/TRBV12-4	NA	NA	TGTGCCAGCAATCCTTCTGGGTTAGAAGCCGGGGAACGGTTTTTT	CASNPSGLEAGERFF
TRBJ2-1	TRBV5-1	TRBD2	few	TGCGCCAGCAACTCGTCGGGGGGGAGCTATGAGCAGTTCTTC	CASNSSGGSYEQFF
TRBJ2-3	TRBV5-6	NA	NA	TGTGCCAGCAGGGGTTGGGGCAGGGTAAAGACAGATACGCAGTATTTT	CASRGWGRVKTDTQYF
TRBJ2-1	TRBV5-1	NA	few	TGCGCCAGCAGCTTGGTCGGACCACCGCGCGGGCGAGACAATGAGCAGTTCTTC	CASSLVGPPRGRDNEQFF
TRBJ1-2	TRBV2	NA	few	TGTGCCAGCTCTTGGCAGGGGAGATATGGCTACACCTTC	CASSWQGRYGYTF
TRBJ1-2	TRBV19	NA	NA	TGTGCCAGTAGTATTCGGCGGTCCTATGGCTACACCTTC	CASSIRRSYGYTF
TRBJ1-6	TRBV29-1	NA	few	TGCAGCGCCCGGTCCACTTATAATTCACCCCTCCACTTT	CSARSTYNSPLHF
TRBJ2-4	TRBV7-2	TRBD1	few	TGTGCCAGCAGCTTGGGCCGGGACAGGGGGCGGGACATTCAGTACTTC	CASSLGRDRGRDIQYF
TRBJ2-4	TRBV11-3	NA	few	TGTGCCAGCAGCTTAGATCGGCGGTTAGCCAAAAACATTCAGTACTTC	CASSLDRRLAKNIQYF
TRBJ2-5	TRBV7-2	NA	NA	TGTGCCAGCAGCCTTTCAGGGGAGCAGGACTTC	CASSLSGEQDF
TRBJ2-7	TRBV14	TRBD1	NA	TGTGCCAGCAGCCAACTTACGGGACAGGACTACGAGCAGTACTTC	CASSQLTGQDYEQYF
TRBJ1-2	TRBV28	NA	NA	TGTGCCAGCAGTTTCAGGGGATACAGGGCCTATGGCTACACCTTC	CASSFRGYRAYGYTF
TRBJ1-2	TRBV29-1	NA	NA	TGCAGCGTTGAAAGGGACGGAGAAGTCTATGGCTACACCTTC	CSVERDGEVYGYTF
TRBJ2-7	TRBV14	NA	few	TGTGCCAGCAGCCCCTGGGCGTCGGCCTACGAGCAGTACTTC	CASSPWASAYEQYF
TRBJ2-3	TRBV12-3/TRBV12-4	NA	many	TGTGCCAGCACTCAAAGAGGGGGCACAGATACGCAGTATTTT	CASTQRGGTDTQYF
TRBJ1-5	TRBV6-5	NA	few	TGTGCCAGCAGCCCGACAGTGAGTGGCAATCAGCCCCAGCATTTT	CASSPTVSGNQPQHF
TRBJ2-1	TRBV12-3/TRBV12-4	TRBD1	many	TGTGCCAGCAGTCACGACGGGGACAGGGAACCCAAGGAGCAGTTCTTC	CASSHDGDREPKEQFF
TRBJ2-5	TRBV2	TRBD2	NA	TGTGCCAGCAGTGGGACTAGCGGCAAACTCCAAGAGACCCAGTACTTC	CASSGTSGKLQETQYF
TRBJ2-3	TRBV9	NA	many	TGTGCCAGCAGCGGCGTATATGAGACAGGTCGATCGGATACGCAGTATTTT	CASSGVYETGRSDTQYF
TRBJ1-5	TRBV6-5	NA	NA	TGTGCCAGCAGTTACGATGGACAGTCGAATCAGCCCCAGCATTTT	CASSYDGQSNQPQHF
TRBJ2-6	TRBV27	NA	few	TGTGCCAGCATGACAGCCATAGGCTCTGGGGCCAACGTCCTGACTTTC	CASMTAIGSGANVLTF
TRBJ1-4	TRBV9	NA	many	TGTGCCAGCAGCGCCGGGACCTATAATGAAAAACTGTTTTTT	CASSAGTYNEKLFF
TRBJ2-1	TRBV5-1	NA	few	TGCGCCAGCAGCTTGGTTAGTTGGGATGAGCAGTTCTTC	CASSLVSWDEQFF
TRBJ1-3	TRBV7-8	NA	NA	TGTGCCGGCAGCTCAACACCACAGGGCTTTGGAAACACCATATATTTT	CAGSSTPQGFGNTIYF
TRBJ2-3	TRBV28	TRBD2	NA	TGTGCCAGCAGTTCTCAGGGACTAGCGTCGGCAGATATGCAGTATTTT	CASSSQGLASADMQYF
TRBJ2-5	TRBV15	NA	many	TGTGCCACCAGCCATGGAGAGACCCAGTACTTC	CATSHGETQYF
TRBJ2-4	TRBV6-2/TRBV6-3	NA	NA	TGTGCCAGCAGTTACAGCAAGGTCAAAAACATTCAGTACTTC	CASSYSKVKNIQYF
TRBJ1-4	TRBV7-2	NA	many	TGTGCCAGCAGCCCAGGACGGATTAATGAAAAACTGTTTTTT	CASSPGRINEKLFF
TRBJ2-1	TRBV2	NA	NA	TGTGCCAGCCTGGGGGACCGACCCTGGGATGAGCAGTTCTTC	CASLGDRPWDEQFF
TRBJ2-7	TRBV20-1	NA	NA	TGCAGTGCTAGTGGTCGGCGGAAATACGAGCAGTACTTC	CSASGRRKYEQYF